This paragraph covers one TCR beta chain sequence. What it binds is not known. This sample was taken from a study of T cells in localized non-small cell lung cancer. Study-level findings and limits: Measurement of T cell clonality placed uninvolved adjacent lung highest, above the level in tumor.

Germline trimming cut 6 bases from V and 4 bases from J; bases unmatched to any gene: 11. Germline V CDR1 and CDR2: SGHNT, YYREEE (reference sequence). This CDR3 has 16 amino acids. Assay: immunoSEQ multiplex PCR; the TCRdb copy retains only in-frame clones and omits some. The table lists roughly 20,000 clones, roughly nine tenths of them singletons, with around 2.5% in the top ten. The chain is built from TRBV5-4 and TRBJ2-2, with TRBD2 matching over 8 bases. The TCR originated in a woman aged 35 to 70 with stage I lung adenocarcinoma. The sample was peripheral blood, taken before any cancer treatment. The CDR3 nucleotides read TGTGCCAGCAACAACAAGCGGGAGTTGGCCACCGGGGAGCTGTTTTTT. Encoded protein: CASNNKRELATGELFF.